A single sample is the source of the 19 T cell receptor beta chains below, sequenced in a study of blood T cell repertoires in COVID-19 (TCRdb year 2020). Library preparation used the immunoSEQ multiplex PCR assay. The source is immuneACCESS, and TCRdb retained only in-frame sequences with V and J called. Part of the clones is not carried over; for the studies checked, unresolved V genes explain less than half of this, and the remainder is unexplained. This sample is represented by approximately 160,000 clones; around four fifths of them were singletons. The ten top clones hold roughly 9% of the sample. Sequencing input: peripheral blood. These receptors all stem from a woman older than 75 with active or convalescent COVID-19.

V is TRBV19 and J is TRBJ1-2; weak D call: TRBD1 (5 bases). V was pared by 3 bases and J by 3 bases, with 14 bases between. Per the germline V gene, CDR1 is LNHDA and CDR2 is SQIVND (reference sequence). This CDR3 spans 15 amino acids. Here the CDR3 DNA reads TGTGCCAGTAGTATGAGGGTCGGGGGGGACTATGGCTACACCTTC. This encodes CASSMRVGGDYGYTF.

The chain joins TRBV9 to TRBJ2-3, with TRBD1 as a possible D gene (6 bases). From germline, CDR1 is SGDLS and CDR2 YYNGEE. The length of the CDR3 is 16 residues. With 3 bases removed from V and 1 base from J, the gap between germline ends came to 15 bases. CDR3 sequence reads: CASSASQGAGTDTQYF. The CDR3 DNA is TGTGCCAGCAGCGCATCACAGGGTGCGGGCACAGATACGCAGTATTTT. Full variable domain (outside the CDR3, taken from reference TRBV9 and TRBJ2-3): DSGVTQTPKHLITATGQRVTLRCSPRSGDLSVYWYQQSLDQGLQFLIQYYNGEERAKGNILERFSAQQFPDLHSELNLSSLELGDSALYFCASSASQGAGTDTQYFGPGTRLTVL.

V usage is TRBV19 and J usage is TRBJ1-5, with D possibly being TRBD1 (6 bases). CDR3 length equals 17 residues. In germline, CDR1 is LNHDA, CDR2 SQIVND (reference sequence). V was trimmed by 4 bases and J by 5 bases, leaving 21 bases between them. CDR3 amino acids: CASSNPRRGIVDQPQHF. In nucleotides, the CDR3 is TGTGCCAGTAGTAACCCTCGTAGGGGGATTGTCGATCAGCCCCAGCATTTT. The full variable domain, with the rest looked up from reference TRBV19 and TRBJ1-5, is DGGITQSPKYLFRKEGQNVTLSCEQNLNHDAMYWYRQDPGQGLRLIYYSQIVNDFQKGDIAEGYSVSREKKESFPLTVTSAQKNPTAFYLCASSNPRRGIVDQPQHFGDGTRLSIL.

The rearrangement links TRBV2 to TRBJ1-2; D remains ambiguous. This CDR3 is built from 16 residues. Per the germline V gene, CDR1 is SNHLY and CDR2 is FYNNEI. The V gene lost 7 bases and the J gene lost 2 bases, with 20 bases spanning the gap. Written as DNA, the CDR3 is TGTGCCAGCACCGTACTGTGGCAGGTGGCCAACTATGGCTACACCTTC. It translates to CASTVLWQVANYGYTF.

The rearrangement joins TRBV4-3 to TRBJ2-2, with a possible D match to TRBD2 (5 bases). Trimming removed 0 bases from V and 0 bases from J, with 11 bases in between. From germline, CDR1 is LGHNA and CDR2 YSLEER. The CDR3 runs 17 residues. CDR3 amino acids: CASSQESGTANTGELFF. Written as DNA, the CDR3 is TGCGCCAGCAGCCAAGAGAGCGGCACCGCGAACACCGGGGAGCTGTTTTTT.

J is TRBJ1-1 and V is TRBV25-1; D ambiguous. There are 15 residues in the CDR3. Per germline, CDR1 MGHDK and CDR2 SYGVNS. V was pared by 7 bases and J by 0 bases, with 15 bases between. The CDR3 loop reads CASTQQRAMNTEAFF. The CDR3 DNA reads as TGTGCCAGCACCCAACAGAGGGCCATGAACACTGAAGCTTTCTTT.

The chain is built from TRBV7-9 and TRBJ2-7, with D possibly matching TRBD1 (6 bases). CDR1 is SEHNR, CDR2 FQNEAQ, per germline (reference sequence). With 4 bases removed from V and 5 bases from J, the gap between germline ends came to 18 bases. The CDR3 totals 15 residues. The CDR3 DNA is TGTGCCAGCAGCTCAGACCGACAGGCGGGCCACGAGCAGTACTTC. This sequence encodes CASSSDRQAGHEQYF. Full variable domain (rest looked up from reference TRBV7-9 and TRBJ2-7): DTGVSQNPRHKITKRGQNVTFRCDPISEHNRLYWYRQTLGQGPEFLTYFQNEAQLEKSRLLSDRFSAERPKGSFSTLEIQRTEQGDSAMYLCASSSDRQAGHEQYFGPGTRLTVT.

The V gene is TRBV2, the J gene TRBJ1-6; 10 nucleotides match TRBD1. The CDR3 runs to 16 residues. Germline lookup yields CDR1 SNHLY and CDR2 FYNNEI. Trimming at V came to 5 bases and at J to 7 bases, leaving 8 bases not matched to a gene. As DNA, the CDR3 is TGTGCCAGCAGTCCCTTACCGGGACAGGGGAATTCACCCCTCCACTTT. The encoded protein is CASSPLPGQGNSPLHF.

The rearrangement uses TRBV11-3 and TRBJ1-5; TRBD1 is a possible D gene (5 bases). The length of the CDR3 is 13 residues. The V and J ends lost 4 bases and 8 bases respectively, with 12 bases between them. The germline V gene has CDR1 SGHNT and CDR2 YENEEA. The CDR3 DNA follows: TGTGCCAGCAGCTCCGGGACGGGGGAGCCCCAGCATTTT. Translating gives CASSSGTGEPQHF.

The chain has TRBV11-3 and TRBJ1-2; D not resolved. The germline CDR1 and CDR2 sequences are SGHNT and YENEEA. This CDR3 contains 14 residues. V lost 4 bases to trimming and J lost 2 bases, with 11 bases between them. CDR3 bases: TGTGCCAGCAGCTCCAGCGGGTCGAACTATGGCTACACCTTC. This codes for CASSSSGSNYGYTF.

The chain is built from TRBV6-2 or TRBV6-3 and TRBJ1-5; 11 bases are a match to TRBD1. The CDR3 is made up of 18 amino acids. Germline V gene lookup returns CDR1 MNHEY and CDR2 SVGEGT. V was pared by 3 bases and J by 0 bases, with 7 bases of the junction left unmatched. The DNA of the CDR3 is TGTGCCAGCAGTTATTTGGACAGGGGGCATTATAGCAATCAGCCCCAGCATTTT. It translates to CASSYLDRGHYSNQPQHF.

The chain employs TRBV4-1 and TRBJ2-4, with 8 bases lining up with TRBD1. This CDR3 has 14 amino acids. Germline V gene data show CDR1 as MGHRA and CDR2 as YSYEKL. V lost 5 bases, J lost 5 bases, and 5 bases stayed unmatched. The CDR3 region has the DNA TGCGCCAGCAGCAAGACAGGGGACCAAAACATTCAGTACTTC. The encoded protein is CASSKTGDQNIQYF.

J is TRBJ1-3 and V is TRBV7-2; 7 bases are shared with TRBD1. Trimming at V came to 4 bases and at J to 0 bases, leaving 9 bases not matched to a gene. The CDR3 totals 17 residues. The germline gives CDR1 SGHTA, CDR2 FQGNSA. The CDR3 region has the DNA TGTGCCAGCAGCTCTTACCCGGGACAGACCTCTGGAAACACCATATATTTT. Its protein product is CASSSYPGQTSGNTIYF.

CDR3 coding DNA: TGCGCCAGCAGTTACTCGGGGTACACCGGGGAGCTGTTTTTT. Translation gives CASSYSGYTGELFF. The chain links TRBV5-1 to TRBJ2-2, with D perhaps TRBD2 (5 bases). The CDR3 has 14 residues. Germline V gene data show CDR1 as SGHRS and CDR2 as YFSETQ. V lost 5 bases and J 3 bases, leaving 11 bases between the germline ends.

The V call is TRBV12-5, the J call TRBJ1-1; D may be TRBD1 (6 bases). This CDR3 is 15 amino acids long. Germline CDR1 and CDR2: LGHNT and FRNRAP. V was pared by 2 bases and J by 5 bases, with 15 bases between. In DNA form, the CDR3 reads TGTGCTAGTGGTTTGCGGGGGGCTCATGGGACTGAAGCTTTCTTT. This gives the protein CASGLRGAHGTEAFF. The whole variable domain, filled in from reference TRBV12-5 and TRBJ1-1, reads DARVTQTPRHKVTEMGQEVTMRCQPILGHNTVFWYRQTMMQGLELLAYFRNRAPLDDSGMPKDRFSAEMPDATLATLKIQPSEPRDSAVYFCASGLRGAHGTEAFFGQGTRLTVV.

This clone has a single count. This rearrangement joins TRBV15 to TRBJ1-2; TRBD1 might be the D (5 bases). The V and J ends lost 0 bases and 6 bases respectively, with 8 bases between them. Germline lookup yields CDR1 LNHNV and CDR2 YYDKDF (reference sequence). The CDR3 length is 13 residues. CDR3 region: CATSRDLGHGYTF. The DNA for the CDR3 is TGTGCCACCAGCAGAGATCTGGGGCATGGCTACACCTTC.

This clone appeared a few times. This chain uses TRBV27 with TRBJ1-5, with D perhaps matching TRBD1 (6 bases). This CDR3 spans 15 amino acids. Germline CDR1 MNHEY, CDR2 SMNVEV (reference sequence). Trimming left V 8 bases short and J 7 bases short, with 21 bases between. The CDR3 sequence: CASPRGGGSRQPQHF. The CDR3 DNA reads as TGTGCCAGCCCCCGAGGCGGGGGCTCGAGGCAGCCCCAGCATTTT.

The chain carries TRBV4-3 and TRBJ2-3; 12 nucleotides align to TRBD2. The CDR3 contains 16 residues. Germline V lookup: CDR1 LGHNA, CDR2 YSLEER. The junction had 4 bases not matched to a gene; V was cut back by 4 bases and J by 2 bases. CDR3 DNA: TGCGCCAGCAGCCGAGGGACTAGCGGGCACACAGATACGCAGTATTTT. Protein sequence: CASSRGTSGHTDTQYF.

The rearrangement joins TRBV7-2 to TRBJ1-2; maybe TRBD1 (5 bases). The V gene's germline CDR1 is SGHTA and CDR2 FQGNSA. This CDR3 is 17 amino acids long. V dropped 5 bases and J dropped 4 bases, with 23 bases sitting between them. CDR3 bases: TGTGCCAGCAGCCCCCCGGGACTCCCAAAGGGGCTCTATGGCTACACCTTC. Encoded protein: CASSPPGLPKGLYGYTF.